One sample yielded the 29 T cell receptor beta chains listed below, sequenced in a study of blood T cell repertoires in COVID-19. Clones were read by immunoSEQ multiplex PCR, and TCRdb kept only the in-frame ones, dropping some. The sample contains about 190,000 clones, roughly four fifths of which appear only once. Source material: peripheral blood. These receptors originate from a man aged 50-60 years who had recovered from COVID-19.

J is TRBJ2-1 and V is TRBV7-2, with 9 bases aligning to TRBD2. Germline assignment: CDR1 SGHTA and CDR2 FQGNSA. Trimming removed 1 base from V and 9 bases from J; junction bases left unmatched: 10. The CDR3 totals 16 residues. The CDR3 loop reads CASSLVPPKLAGEQFF. The CDR3 coding sequence is TGTGCCAGCAGCTTAGTCCCTCCCAAACTAGCGGGTGAGCAGTTCTTC.

The rearrangement links TRBV15 to TRBJ2-1; the match to TRBD1 covers 10 bases. The CDR3 has 14 amino acids. After removal of 5 bases from V and 9 bases from J, the junction contained 7 bases not matched to a gene. In germline, CDR1 is LNHNV, CDR2 YYDKDF (reference sequence). This CDR3 is CATSRGTGEVEQFF. As DNA, the CDR3 is TGTGCCACCAGCCGCGGGACAGGGGAGGTTGAGCAGTTCTTC.

The rearrangement links TRBV30 to TRBJ2-3; TRBD2 aligns across 15 bases. V dropped 4 bases and J dropped 6; count of bases not matched to a gene: 5. The CDR3 is 15 amino acids. CDR1 and CDR2 (germline): GTSNPN, SVGIG (reference sequence). CDR3 in DNA: TGTGCCTGGACGGGACTAGCGGGAGGAACGGATACGCAGTATTTT. Translating gives CAWTGLAGGTDTQYF.

V gene TRBV4-3 combines with J gene TRBJ1-6; the D is unclear. CDR3 size: 15 residues. In germline, CDR1 is LGHNA, CDR2 YSLEER. The V gene lost 5 bases and the J gene lost 8 bases, with 16 bases spanning the gap. The CDR3 spells CASSEGWRVDSPLHF. CDR3 in DNA: TGCGCCAGCAGCGAAGGTTGGAGGGTGGATTCACCCCTCCACTTT.

The chain carries TRBV11-3 and TRBJ2-1; D gene unclear. The V gene lost 2 bases and the J gene lost 8 bases, with 7 bases spanning the gap. CDR1 and CDR2 from the germline V gene are SGHNT and YENEEA. The CDR3 extends over 12 amino acids. This chain's CDR3 is CASSLSGYEQFF. CDR3 sequence (DNA): TGTGCCAGCAGCTTATCCGGGTATGAGCAGTTCTTC. The whole variable domain, remainder taken from reference TRBV11-3 and TRBJ2-1, is EAGVVQSPRYKIIEKKQPVAFWCNPISGHNTLYWYLQNLGQGPELLIRYENEEAVDDSQLPKDRFSAERLKGVDSTLKIQPAELGDSAVYLCASSLSGYEQFFGPGTRLTVL.

This clone was counted once. V gene TRBV5-4 combines with J gene TRBJ2-2; 10 nucleotides match TRBD2. Germline V CDR1 and CDR2: SGHNT, YYREEE (reference sequence). The CDR3 has 16 residues. V lost 1 base and J lost 6; bases outside the gene matches: 6. The CDR3 region has the DNA TGTGCCAGCAGCTTGCGGCTAGCGGGAGTGGCCGGGGAGCTGTTTTTT. This encodes CASSLRLAGVAGELFF.

V gene TRBV10-3 combines with J gene TRBJ1-1; D is undetermined. CDR3 size: 12 residues. CDR1 and CDR2 (germline): ENHRY, SYGVKD. The V end lost 8 bases, the J end lost 1 base, and 8 bases lay between the germline ends. The CDR3 reads CAISRGNTEAFF. The CDR3 region has the DNA TGTGCCATCTCACGGGGGAACACTGAAGCTTTCTTT.

V and J are TRBV2 and TRBJ1-3, with 8 bases aligning to TRBD1. CDR3 length: 14 residues. The germline gives CDR1 SNHLY, CDR2 FYNNEI. Trimming at V came to 3 bases and at J to 7 bases, leaving 5 bases not matched to a gene. The CDR3 region has the DNA TGTGCCAGCAGTGACTCCCGACAGGGGAACACCATATATTTT. It yields the protein CASSDSRQGNTIYF. The whole variable domain, filled in from reference TRBV2 and TRBJ1-3, reads EPEVTQTPSHQVTQMGQEVILRCVPISNHLYFYWYRQILGQKVEFLVSFYNNEISEKSEIFDDQFSVERPDGSNFTLKIRSTKLEDSAMYFCASSDSRQGNTIYFGEGSWLTVV.

This clone was counted a single time. Written as DNA, the CDR3 is TGTGCCAGCAGCAGACTAGCGGGCACCTACGAGCAGTACTTC. This codes for CASSRLAGTYEQYF. This chain connects TRBV6-6 to TRBJ2-7; 10 nucleotides match TRBD2. The CDR3 length is 14 residues. With 6 bases clipped from V and 2 bases from J, the junction kept 4 bases outside the gene matches. Germline CDR1 reads MNHNY; CDR2 reads SVGAGI (reference sequence).

This clone was recorded once. The chain recombines TRBV28 with TRBJ1-5, with TRBD1 identical over 10 bases. With V trimmed by 5 bases and J by 7 bases, 8 bases remained unmatched. Germline V lookup: CDR1 MDHEN, CDR2 SYDVKM. The CDR3 spans 15 residues. Here the CDR3 reads CASSLGTGARQPQHF. The CDR3 nucleotides are TGTGCCAGCAGTCTCGGGACAGGGGCTCGGCAGCCCCAGCATTTT.

This chain joins TRBV5-6 and TRBJ2-3, with TRBD2 as a possible D gene (5 bases). The CDR3 has 14 residues. CDR1 SGHDT and CDR2 YYEEEE come from the germline V gene. Trimming took 4 bases from V and 5 from J, leaving 14 bases between them. The CDR3 sequence: CASSPALARDTQYF. Here the CDR3 DNA reads TGTGCCAGCAGCCCGGCGCTAGCTCGAGATACGCAGTATTTT.

The rearrangement uses TRBV19 and TRBJ1-2, with a weak D call TRBD1 (6 bases). The CDR3 has 15 residues. The germline V and J ends were trimmed by 0 bases and 3 bases, with 11 bases remaining between them. The germline gives CDR1 LNHDA, CDR2 SQIVND (reference sequence). CDR3 bases: TGTGCCAGTAGTATAGACGGCAGGGGACACTATGGCTACACCTTC. As protein: CASSIDGRGHYGYTF. Complete variable domain (other parts from reference TRBV19 and TRBJ1-2): DGGITQSPKYLFRKEGQNVTLSCEQNLNHDAMYWYRQDPGQGLRLIYYSQIVNDFQKGDIAEGYSVSREKKESFPLTVTSAQKNPTAFYLCASSIDGRGHYGYTFGSGTRLTVV.

The J gene is TRBJ2-3, the V gene TRBV28; TRBD2 aligns across 14 bases. Germline CDR1 MDHEN, CDR2 SYDVKM. The CDR3 has 14 amino acids. V shed 9 bases and J 3 bases; nucleotides not matched to a gene: 2. Here the CDR3 reads CASGTSGSTDTQYF. As DNA, the CDR3 is TGTGCCAGTGGGACTAGCGGGAGTACAGATACGCAGTATTTT. The complete variable domain, with remaining parts taken from reference TRBV28 and TRBJ2-3, reads DVKVTQSSRYLVKRTGEKVFLECVQDMDHENMFWYRQDPGLGLRLIYFSYDVKMKEKGDIPEGYSVSREKKERFSLILESASTNQTSMYLCASGTSGSTDTQYFGPGTRLTVL.

The gene calls are TRBV28 and TRBJ1-6, with D perhaps matching TRBD1 (5 bases). The CDR3 has 14 amino acids. Germline assignment: CDR1 MDHEN and CDR2 SYDVKM. V was trimmed by 7 bases and J by 10 bases, leaving 17 bases between them. The CDR3 region has the DNA TGTGCCAGCACCCCATGGGGGGAAGGCTCACCCCTCCACTTT. Residues: CASTPWGEGSPLHF.

Here the CDR3 reads CASSLVTGVDGYTF. The DNA of the CDR3 is TGTGCCAGCAGCTTAGTCACCGGGGTTGACGGCTACACCTTC. V usage is TRBV11-2 and J usage is TRBJ1-2; no clear D gene. Germline CDR1 SGHAT, CDR2 FQNNGV. This CDR3 comprises 14 residues. Trimming removed 1 base from V and 8 bases from J, with 14 bases in between.

The chain uses TRBV9 and TRBJ1-2; 7 bases map to TRBD1. V dropped 4 bases and J dropped 3; count of bases not matched to a gene: 12. CDR3 length: 16 residues. Per the germline V gene, CDR1 is SGDLS and CDR2 is YYNGEE. The CDR3 loop is CASSSRGGQTDYGYTF. In DNA form, the CDR3 reads TGTGCCAGCAGCTCCCGAGGGGGACAGACCGACTATGGCTACACCTTC.

This chain connects TRBV27 to TRBJ1-5, with a tentative D call TRBD1 (5 bases). Germline CDR1 reads MNHEY; CDR2 reads SMNVEV (reference sequence). The CDR3 consists of 13 residues. Trimming took off 2 bases at V and 6 bases at J, with 8 bases between the two ends. CDR3 DNA sequence: TGTGCCAGCAGTTTAGGAGGGACTCAGCCCCAGCATTTT. Its protein is CASSLGGTQPQHF.

This clone was detected only once. J is TRBJ2-5 and V is TRBV2; 9 bases map to TRBD1. V was pared by 8 bases and J by 4 bases, with 8 bases of the junction left unmatched. CDR3 length: 14 amino acids. Germline lookup yields CDR1 SNHLY and CDR2 FYNNEI. CDR3 region: CASRGDRGVETQYF. CDR3 coding DNA: TGTGCCAGCCGAGGTGACAGGGGGGTAGAGACCCAGTACTTC. The whole variable domain, remainder taken from reference TRBV2 and TRBJ2-5, is EPEVTQTPSHQVTQMGQEVILRCVPISNHLYFYWYRQILGQKVEFLVSFYNNEISEKSEIFDDQFSVERPDGSNFTLKIRSTKLEDSAMYFCASRGDRGVETQYFGPGTRLLVL.

The chain is built from TRBV28 and TRBJ2-2; 12 nucleotides align to TRBD2. V was clipped by 4 bases and J by 3 bases; unmatched bases: 12. The CDR3 contains 19 residues. Germline V gives CDR1 MDHEN, CDR2 SYDVKM. Here the CDR3 reads CASSSHGLAGTADTGELFF. CDR3 nucleotides: TGTGCCAGCAGTTCACATGGACTAGCGGGGACAGCAGACACCGGGGAGCTGTTTTTT.

CDR3 DNA sequence: TGTGCCAGCTCACAAGCGGGACAGGGGAAGAGTGGCTACACCTTC. Amino acid sequence: CASSQAGQGKSGYTF. The gene calls are TRBV18 and TRBJ1-2; 10 bases are a match to TRBD1. The germline V gene has CDR1 KGHSH and CDR2 LQKENI. This CDR3 contains 15 residues. Trimming at V came to 4 bases and at J to 7 bases, leaving 9 bases not matched to a gene.

DNA of the CDR3: TGTGCCAGCAGAAAACAGCGGGAAATCCTCTCAGCCCAGTACTTC. It specifies CASRKQREILSAQYF. The chain employs TRBV7-2 and TRBJ2-5; 7 nucleotides line up with TRBD2. Trimming removed 6 bases from V and 9 bases from J; junction bases left unmatched: 16. The germline gives CDR1 SGHTA, CDR2 FQGNSA. CDR3 length: 15 residues.

The chain employs TRBV19 and TRBJ2-4; possibly TRBD1 for D (5 bases). V was pared by 4 bases and J by 4 bases, with 14 bases between. Germline CDR1 LNHDA, CDR2 SQIVND (reference sequence). The CDR3 extends over 15 amino acids. Here the CDR3 reads CASSNGHQIKNIQYF. CDR3 coding DNA: TGTGCCAGTAGTAACGGACACCAAATAAAAAACATTCAGTACTTC.

The CDR3 loop reads CAISPGTSGSSNEQFF. The CDR3 DNA reads as TGTGCCATCAGCCCTGGGACTAGCGGGAGTTCAAATGAGCAGTTCTTC. The V gene is TRBV10-3, the J gene TRBJ2-1, with TRBD2 matching 14 bases. V dropped 6 bases and J dropped 7; count of bases not matched to a gene: 8. This CDR3 has 16 amino acids. The V gene's germline CDR1 is ENHRY and CDR2 SYGVKD.

The chain combines TRBV7-9 with TRBJ2-1; tentative D call: TRBD1 (6 bases). Trimming left V 2 bases short and J 0 bases short, with 11 bases between. The CDR3 length is 16 residues. Germline V gene lookup returns CDR1 SEHNR and CDR2 FQNEAQ (reference sequence). The CDR3 DNA is TGTGCCAGCAGCTTAACAGGGCAGGGCTCCTACAATGAGCAGTTCTTC. Translated, it gives CASSLTGQGSYNEQFF.

The rearrangement uses TRBV6-5 and TRBJ2-5; D uncertain. V was cut by 2 bases and J by 3 bases, with 7 bases left in between. This CDR3 spans 13 amino acids. In germline, CDR1 is MNHEY, CDR2 SVGAGI. The DNA for the CDR3 is TGTGCCAGCAGTTACCGTCCAGAAGAGACCCAGTACTTC. This translates into CASSYRPEETQYF.

This clone has just a few counts. V gene TRBV7-2 combines with J gene TRBJ2-1, with 14 bases lining up with TRBD2. The junction had 8 bases not matched to a gene; V was cut back by 4 bases and J by 9 bases. CDR1 is SGHTA and CDR2 is FQGNSA in the germline V gene. This CDR3 has 16 amino acids. The CDR3 is CASSSTGLAGVGEQFF. The DNA for the CDR3 is TGTGCCAGCAGCTCCACGGGACTAGCGGGAGTCGGTGAGCAGTTCTTC.

This clone occurred once. The chain uses TRBV11-2 and TRBJ2-5; 7 bases map to TRBD2. With 5 bases clipped from V and 5 bases from J, the junction kept 2 bases outside the gene matches. From germline, CDR1 is SGHAT and CDR2 FQNNGV. The CDR3 runs 12 residues. The DNA for the CDR3 is TGTGCCAGCAGCCGTAGCGGGGAGACCCAGTACTTC. It specifies CASSRSGETQYF.

Comments on this clone: An end of the junction differs from the germline gene, which may be a read error. The chain recombines TRBV7-6 with TRBJ2-5; 7 bases align to TRBD1. From germline, CDR1 is SGHVS and CDR2 FNYEAQ. The length of the CDR3 is 13 residues. CDR3: CASSPTTLTGLNF. Here the CDR3 DNA reads TGTGCCAGCAGCCCCACAACCCTGACAGGGCTAAACTTC. Supplemented by reference TRBV7-6 and TRBJ2-5, the full variable domain reads GAGVSQSPRYKVTKRGQDVALRCDPISGHVSLYWYRQALGQGPEFLTYFNYEAQQDKSGLPNDRFSAERPEGSISTLTIQRTEQRDSAMYRCASSPTTLTGLNFGPGTRLLVL.

The chain uses TRBV9 and TRBJ2-2; D might be TRBD1 (5 bases). Germline V gene lookup returns CDR1 SGDLS and CDR2 YYNGEE. The V gene lost 3 bases and the J gene lost 5 bases, with 17 bases spanning the gap. The CDR3 consists of 16 residues. The CDR3 loop reads CASSAGPQQETGELFF. The CDR3 nucleotides are TGTGCCAGCAGCGCCGGCCCACAACAGGAAACCGGGGAGCTGTTTTTT.